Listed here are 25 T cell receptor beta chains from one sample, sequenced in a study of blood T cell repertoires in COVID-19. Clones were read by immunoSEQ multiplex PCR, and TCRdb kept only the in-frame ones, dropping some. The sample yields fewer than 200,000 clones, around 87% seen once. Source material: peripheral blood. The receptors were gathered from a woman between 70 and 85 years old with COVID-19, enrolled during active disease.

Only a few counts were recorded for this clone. The CDR3 sequence is CASSEGQLFGKAFF. DNA of the CDR3: TGTGCCAGCAGTGAGGGACAGCTATTTGGGAAAGCTTTCTTT. The chain links TRBV2 to TRBJ1-1; 7 bases are a match to TRBD1. V gave up 3 bases and J gave up 9 bases; unmatched junction bases: 10. In germline, CDR1 is SNHLY, CDR2 FYNNEI. CDR3 length: 14 amino acids.

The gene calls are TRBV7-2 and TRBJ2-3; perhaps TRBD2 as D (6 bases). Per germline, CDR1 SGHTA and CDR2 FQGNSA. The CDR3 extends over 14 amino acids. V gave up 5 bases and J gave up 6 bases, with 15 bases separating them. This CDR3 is CASSPGAGSDTQYF. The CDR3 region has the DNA TGTGCCAGCAGCCCAGGTGCGGGGTCGGATACGCAGTATTTT.

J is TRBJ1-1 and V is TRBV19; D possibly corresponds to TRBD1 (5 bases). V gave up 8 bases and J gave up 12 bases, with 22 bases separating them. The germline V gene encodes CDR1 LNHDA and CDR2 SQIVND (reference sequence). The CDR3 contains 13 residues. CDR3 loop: CASRELSLGGTFF. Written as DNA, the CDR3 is TGTGCCAGTCGAGAGCTTTCATTGGGGGGTACTTTCTTT.

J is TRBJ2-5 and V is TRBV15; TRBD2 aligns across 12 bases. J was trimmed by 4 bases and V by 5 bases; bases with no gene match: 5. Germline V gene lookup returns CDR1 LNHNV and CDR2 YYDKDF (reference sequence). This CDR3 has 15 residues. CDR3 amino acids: CATSVRTSGIETQYF. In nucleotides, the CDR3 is TGTGCCACCAGCGTACGGACTAGCGGGATAGAGACCCAGTACTTC.

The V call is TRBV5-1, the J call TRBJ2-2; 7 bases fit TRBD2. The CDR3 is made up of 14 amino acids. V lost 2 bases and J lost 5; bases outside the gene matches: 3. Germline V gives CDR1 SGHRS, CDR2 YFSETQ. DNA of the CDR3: TGCGCCAGCAGCTTCGGGGGAGGGACCGGGGAGCTGTTTTTT. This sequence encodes CASSFGGGTGELFF.

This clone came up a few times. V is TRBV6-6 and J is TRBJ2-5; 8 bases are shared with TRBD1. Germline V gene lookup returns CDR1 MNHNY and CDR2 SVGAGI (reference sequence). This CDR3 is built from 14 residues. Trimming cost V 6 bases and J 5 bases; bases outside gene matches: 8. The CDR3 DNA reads TGTGCCAGCAGCGGAACAGGGGGAGACGAGACCCAGTACTTC. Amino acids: CASSGTGGDETQYF.

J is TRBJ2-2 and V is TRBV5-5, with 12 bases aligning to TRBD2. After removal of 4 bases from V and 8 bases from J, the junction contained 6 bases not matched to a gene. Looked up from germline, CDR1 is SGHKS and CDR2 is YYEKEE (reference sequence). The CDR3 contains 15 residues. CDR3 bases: TGTGCCAGCAGCATGGGACTAGCGGGCCGTGGGGAGCTGTTTTTT. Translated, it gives CASSMGLAGRGELFF.

The CDR3 bases are TGTGCCAGTAAGGGGGTGGGCTATGCAGGCACCGGGGAGCTGTTTTTT. Protein sequence: CASKGVGYAGTGELFF. The V and J genes are TRBV19 and TRBJ2-2; D may be TRBD1 (6 bases). The CDR3 has 16 amino acids. The germline gives CDR1 LNHDA, CDR2 SQIVND (reference sequence). V was clipped by 7 bases and J by 4 bases, with 19 bases between them.

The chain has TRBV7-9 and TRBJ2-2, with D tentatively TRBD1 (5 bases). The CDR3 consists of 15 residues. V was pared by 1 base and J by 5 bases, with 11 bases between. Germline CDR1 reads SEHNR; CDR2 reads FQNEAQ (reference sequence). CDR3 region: CASSLVRQPTGELFF. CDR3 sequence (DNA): TGTGCCAGCAGCTTAGTGAGACAGCCTACCGGGGAGCTGTTTTTT.

This chain's CDR3 is CASSGPGLAAYQETQYF. The DNA for the CDR3 is TGTGCCAGCAGTGGACCGGGACTAGCGGCCTACCAAGAGACCCAGTACTTC. The chain uses TRBV6-1 and TRBJ2-5; TRBD2 agrees at 11 bases. From germline, CDR1 is MNHNS and CDR2 SASEGT. The CDR3 is made up of 17 amino acids. J lost 0 bases, V lost 4 bases, and 7 bases had no gene match.

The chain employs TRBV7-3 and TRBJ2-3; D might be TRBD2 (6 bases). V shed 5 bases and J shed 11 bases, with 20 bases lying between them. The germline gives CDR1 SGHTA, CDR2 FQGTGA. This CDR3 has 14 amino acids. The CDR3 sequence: CASSRSDGSPGQYF. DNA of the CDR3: TGTGCCAGCAGCCGTTCCGACGGGAGCCCTGGGCAGTATTTT. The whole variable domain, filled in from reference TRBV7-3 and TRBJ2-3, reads GAGVSQTPSNKVTEKGKYVELRCDPISGHTALYWYRQSLGQGPEFLIYFQGTGAADDSGLPNDRFFAVRPEGSVSTLKIQRTERGDSAVYLCASSRSDGSPGQYFGPGTRLTVL.

CDR3 residues: CASRRTGGNYGYTF. The CDR3 DNA reads as TGTGCCAGCAGAAGGACAGGGGGCAACTATGGCTACACCTTC. The rearrangement links TRBV2 to TRBJ1-2, with 11 bases matching TRBD1. This CDR3 has 14 amino acids. CDR1 and CDR2 (germline): SNHLY, FYNNEI. Trimming took 6 bases from V and 2 from J; bases not matched to a gene: 2.

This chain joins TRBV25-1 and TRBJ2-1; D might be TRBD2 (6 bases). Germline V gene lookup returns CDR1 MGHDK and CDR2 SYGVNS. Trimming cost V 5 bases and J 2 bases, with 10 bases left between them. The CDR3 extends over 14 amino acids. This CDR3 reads CASSLGLAYNEQFF. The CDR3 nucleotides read TGTGCCAGCAGTTTGGGACTCGCCTACAATGAGCAGTTCTTC.

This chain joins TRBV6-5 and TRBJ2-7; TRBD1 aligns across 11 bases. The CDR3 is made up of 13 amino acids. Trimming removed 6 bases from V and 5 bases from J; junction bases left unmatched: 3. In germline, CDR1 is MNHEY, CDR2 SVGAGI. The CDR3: CASSWTGGHEQYF. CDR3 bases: TGTGCCAGCAGCTGGACAGGGGGCCACGAGCAGTACTTC.

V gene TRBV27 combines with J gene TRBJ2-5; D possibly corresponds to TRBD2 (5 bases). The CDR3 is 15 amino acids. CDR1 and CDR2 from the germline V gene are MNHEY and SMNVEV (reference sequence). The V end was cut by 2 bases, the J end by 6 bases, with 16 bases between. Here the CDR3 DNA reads TGTGCCAGCAGTTTAGTGCCCGGACTTGGGCAGACCCAGTACTTC. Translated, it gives CASSLVPGLGQTQYF.

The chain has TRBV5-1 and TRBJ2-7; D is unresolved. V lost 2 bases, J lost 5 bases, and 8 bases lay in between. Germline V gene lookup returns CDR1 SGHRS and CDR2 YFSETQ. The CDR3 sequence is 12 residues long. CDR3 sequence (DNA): TGCGCCAGCAGCTTTTTCGAGGACGAGCAGTACTTC. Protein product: CASSFFEDEQYF.

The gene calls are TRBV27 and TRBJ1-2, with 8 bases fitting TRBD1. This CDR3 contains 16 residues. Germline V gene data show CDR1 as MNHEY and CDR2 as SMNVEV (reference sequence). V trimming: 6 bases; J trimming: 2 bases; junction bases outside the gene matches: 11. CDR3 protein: CASSKKTGTGNYGYTF. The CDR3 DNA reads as TGTGCCAGCAGCAAGAAAACCGGGACAGGAAACTATGGCTACACCTTC.

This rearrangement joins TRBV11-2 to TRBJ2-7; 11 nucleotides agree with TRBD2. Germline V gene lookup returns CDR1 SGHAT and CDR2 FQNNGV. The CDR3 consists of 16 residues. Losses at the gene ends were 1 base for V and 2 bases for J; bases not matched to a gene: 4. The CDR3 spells CASSLVVAGGPYEQYF. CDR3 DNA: TGTGCCAGCAGCTTAGTCGTAGCGGGAGGGCCCTACGAGCAGTACTTC.

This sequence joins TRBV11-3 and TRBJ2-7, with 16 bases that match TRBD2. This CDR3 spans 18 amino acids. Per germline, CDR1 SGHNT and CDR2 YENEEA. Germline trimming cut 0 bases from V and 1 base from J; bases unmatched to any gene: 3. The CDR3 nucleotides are TGTGCCAGCAGCTTAGAGGGACTAGCGGGAGGGCCATCCTACGAGCAGTACTTC. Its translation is CASSLEGLAGGPSYEQYF.

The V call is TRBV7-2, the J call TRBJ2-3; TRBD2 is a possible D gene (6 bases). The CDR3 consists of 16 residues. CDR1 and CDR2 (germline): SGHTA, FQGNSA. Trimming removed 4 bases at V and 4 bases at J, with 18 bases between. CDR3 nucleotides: TGTGCCAGCAGCTCACGTAGGGAGGACTTGTCAGATACGCAGTATTTT. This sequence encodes CASSSRREDLSDTQYF.

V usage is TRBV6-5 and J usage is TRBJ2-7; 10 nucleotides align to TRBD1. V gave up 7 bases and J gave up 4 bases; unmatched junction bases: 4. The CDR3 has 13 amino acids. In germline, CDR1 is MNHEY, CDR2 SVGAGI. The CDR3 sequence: CASTGTGEYEQYF. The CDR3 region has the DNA TGTGCCAGCACTGGGACAGGGGAGTACGAGCAGTACTTC.

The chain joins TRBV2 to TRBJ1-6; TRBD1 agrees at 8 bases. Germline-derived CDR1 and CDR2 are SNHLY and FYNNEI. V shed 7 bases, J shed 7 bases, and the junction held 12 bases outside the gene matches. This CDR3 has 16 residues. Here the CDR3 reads CASKTGVRQLNSPLHF. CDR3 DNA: TGTGCCAGCAAGACAGGGGTCCGACAATTGAATTCACCCCTCCACTTT.

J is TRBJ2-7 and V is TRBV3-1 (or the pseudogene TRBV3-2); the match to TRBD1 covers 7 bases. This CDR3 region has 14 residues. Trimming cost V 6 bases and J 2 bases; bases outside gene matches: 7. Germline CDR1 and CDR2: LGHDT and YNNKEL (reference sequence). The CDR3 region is CASSRDSLTYEQYF. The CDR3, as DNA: TGTGCCAGCAGTCGGGACAGCCTAACCTACGAGCAGTACTTC.

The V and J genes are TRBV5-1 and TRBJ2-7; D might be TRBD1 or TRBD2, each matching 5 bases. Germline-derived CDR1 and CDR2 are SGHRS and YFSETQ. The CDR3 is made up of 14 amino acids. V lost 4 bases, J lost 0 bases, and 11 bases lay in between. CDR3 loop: CASSLGRSSYEQYF. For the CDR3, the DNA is TGCGCCAGCAGCCTGGGACGGAGCTCCTACGAGCAGTACTTC.

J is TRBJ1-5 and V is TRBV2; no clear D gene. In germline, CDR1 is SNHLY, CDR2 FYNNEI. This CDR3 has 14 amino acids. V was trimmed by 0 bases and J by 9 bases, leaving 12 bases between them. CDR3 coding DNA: TGTGCCAGCAGTGAAGCAATCCGGACTACGCCCCAGCATTTT. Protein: CASSEAIRTTPQHF.